This T cell receptor beta chain is from a study of shared clonotypes between healthy human individuals. Once extracted for a subset, genomic DNA was divided evenly among several immunoSEQ plates. Here immunoSEQ multiplex PCR was the method, and the copy in TCRdb shows in-frame clones only, minus some. This sample yields about 480,000 clones, of which less than 85% are seen a single time; 10% to 15% belongs to the top ten. The CDR3 runs 14 residues. The germline V gene encodes CDR1 LNHDA and CDR2 SQIVND (reference sequence). The V gene end was trimmed by 9 bases and the J gene end by 4 bases; junction bases not matched to a gene: 6. The donor population consisted of healthy HIV-negative adults with no recent acute infections or vaccinations.

This chain links TRBV19 with TRBJ2-7, with 13 bases aligning to TRBD2. The TCR sequence derives from a woman in her thirties or forties in good health. Some clones in this sample may be carry-over from other donors' samples. Input material: PBMCs. The CDR3 DNA follows: TGTGCCAGCGGGACTAGCGGGAAAGGGTACGAGCAGTACTTC. This encodes CASGTSGKGYEQYF.